One and the same sample provided the 27 T cell receptor beta chains below, sequenced in a study of blood T cell repertoires in COVID-19. Method: immunoSEQ multiplex PCR; TCRdb's copy keeps in-frame clones and lacks some. The table records some 80,000 clones, around three quarters of them present only once. The sequenced sample consisted of peripheral blood. Receptors were obtained from a woman older than 75 with active or convalescent COVID-19.

The sample holds a few counts of this clone. The chain joins TRBV5-1 to TRBJ2-5, with 8 bases that match TRBD2. The CDR3 has 13 residues. Per the germline V gene, CDR1 is SGHRS and CDR2 is YFSETQ. The V segment lost 3 bases and the J segment 4 bases; nucleotides outside the gene matches: 2. This chain's CDR3 is CASSWGTRETQYF. In DNA form, the CDR3 reads TGCGCCAGCAGCTGGGGGACTAGAGAGACCCAGTACTTC.

The chain links TRBV6-2 or TRBV6-3 to TRBJ2-5; TRBD2 matches at 10 bases. CDR3 size: 17 residues. Germline lookup yields CDR1 MNHEY and CDR2 SVGEGT. The V and J ends lost 2 bases and 1 base, in that order; junction bases with no gene match: 7. The CDR3 nucleotides read TGTGCCAGCAGTTACCTAGCGGGGGCCCCGTTCCAAGAGACCCAGTACTTC. The encoded protein is CASSYLAGAPFQETQYF.

The chain uses TRBV5-1 and TRBJ1-1; 7 bases align to TRBD1. Germline assignment: CDR1 SGHRS and CDR2 YFSETQ. V shed 3 bases, J shed 4 bases, and the junction held 6 bases outside the gene matches. The CDR3 loop spans 14 amino acids. CDR3 coding DNA: TGCGCCAGCAGCTACACAGGGGAGACCACTGAAGCTTTCTTT. Residues: CASSYTGETTEAFF.

V and J are TRBV19 and TRBJ1-3, with D perhaps matching TRBD1 (5 bases). Trimming pared 7 bases from V and 0 bases from J, leaving 13 bases between. CDR3 length equals 15 residues. The germline V gene has CDR1 LNHDA and CDR2 SQIVND (reference sequence). CDR3 region: CASTSGFFSGNTIYF. Here the CDR3 DNA reads TGTGCCAGTACCTCAGGGTTCTTCTCTGGAAACACCATATATTTT.

The rearrangement joins TRBV4-3 to TRBJ1-1; 12 bases are a match to TRBD1. Germline CDR1 is LGHNA and CDR2 is YSLEER. V dropped 4 bases and J dropped 1; count of bases not matched to a gene: 7. This CDR3 region has 17 residues. CDR3 nucleotides: TGCGCCAGCAGCCCGGGACAGGGGGCGAGGGGGAACACTGAAGCTTTCTTT. Residues: CASSPGQGARGNTEAFF.

This chain joins TRBV12-3 or TRBV12-4 and TRBJ2-2; D is undetermined. The CDR3 consists of 13 residues. V was pared by 5 bases and J by 7 bases, with 11 bases between. The CDR3 DNA reads TGTGCCAGCAGTCCGGTGGAGTACGGGGAGCTGTTTTTT. As protein: CASSPVEYGELFF.

The V gene is TRBV30, the J gene TRBJ1-5; 7 nucleotides match TRBD1. The trim removed 7 bases at V and 0 bases at J, leaving 3 bases unmatched. The CDR3 extends over 13 amino acids. Germline V CDR1 and CDR2: GTSNPN, SVGIG (reference sequence). CDR3: CASGQFSNQPQHF. The CDR3 region has the DNA TGTGCCTCGGGACAGTTTAGCAATCAGCCCCAGCATTTT. The full variable domain, completed using reference TRBV30 and TRBJ1-5, is SQTIHQWPATLVQPVGSPLSLECTVEGTSNPNLYWYRQAAGRGLQLLFYSVGIGQISSEVPQNLSASRPQDRQFILSSKKLLLSDSGFYLCASGQFSNQPQHFGDGTRLSIL.

This sequence joins TRBV25-1 and TRBJ2-5, with TRBD1 identical over 7 bases. Germline V gives CDR1 MGHDK, CDR2 SYGVNS. This CDR3 is built from 15 residues. Trimming removed 0 bases from V and 4 bases from J; junction bases left unmatched: 5. The CDR3 bases are TGTGCCAGCAGTGAATATAAACAGGGGACAGAGACCCAGTACTTC. Translating gives CASSEYKQGTETQYF.

In the case of this clone: The junction departs from the called germline gene at one end, perhaps through a read error. The genes are TRBV7-7 and TRBJ2-7; D may be TRBD1 (7 bases). The CDR3 spans 13 residues. Germline V gene data show CDR1 as SSHAT and CDR2 as FNYEAQ (reference sequence). The CDR3 loop is CASSLGGGEEQYF. In DNA, the CDR3 is TGTGCTAGCAGCTTAGGGGGCGGGGAAGAGCAGTACTTC.

The chain carries TRBV28 and TRBJ1-5, with D maybe TRBD1 (5 bases). Germline V gene lookup returns CDR1 MDHEN and CDR2 SYDVKM. Trimming pared 5 bases from V and 0 bases from J, leaving 17 bases between. This CDR3 has 17 residues. This chain's CDR3 is CASSMAGGAGSNQPQHF. Here the CDR3 DNA reads TGTGCCAGCAGTATGGCGGGAGGGGCCGGTAGCAATCAGCCCCAGCATTTT.

This clone has only a few counts. The chain links TRBV3-1 (or the pseudogene TRBV3-2) to TRBJ2-7; the match to TRBD1 covers 9 bases. The CDR3 has 12 residues. The germline V gene encodes CDR1 LGHDT and CDR2 YNNKEL (reference sequence). CDR3: CATGQGPYEQYF. The CDR3 nucleotides read TGTGCTACGGGACAGGGACCCTACGAGCAGTACTTC.

This clone is a singleton in its sample. V is TRBV28 and J is TRBJ1-5; 8 bases are shared with TRBD1. The CDR3 spans 17 residues. CDR1 MDHEN and CDR2 SYDVKM come from the germline V gene. Trimming removed 5 bases from V and 7 bases from J; junction bases left unmatched: 16. The CDR3 region has the DNA TGTGCCAGCAGTCTCTGGACAGGGAGATTGGGTGGACAGCCCCAGCATTTT. Residues: CASSLWTGRLGGQPQHF.

The chain has TRBV3-1 (or the pseudogene TRBV3-2) and TRBJ1-1; no clear D gene. The ends were cut back, 8 bases at V and 0 bases at J, with 13 bases in the middle. Germline lookup yields CDR1 LGHDT and CDR2 YNNKEL (reference sequence). The CDR3 has 14 amino acids. CDR3 region: CASSPQPVNTEAFF. In DNA form, the CDR3 reads TGTGCCAGCTCTCCTCAACCGGTGAACACTGAAGCTTTCTTT.

The rearrangement joins TRBV6-2 or TRBV6-3 to TRBJ1-5; D remains unclear. Germline loops: CDR1 MNHEY, CDR2 SVGEGT. The V gene lost 5 bases and the J gene lost 4 bases, with 15 bases spanning the gap. The CDR3 length is 15 residues. The CDR3 reads CASSREPRFNQPQHF. CDR3 DNA: TGTGCCAGCAGTCGGGAGCCTCGATTTAATCAGCCCCAGCATTTT.

The rearrangement uses TRBV27 and TRBJ1-6, with TRBD1 matching over 7 bases. Losses at the gene ends were 5 bases for V and 9 bases for J; bases not matched to a gene: 19. CDR1 MNHEY and CDR2 SMNVEV come from the germline V gene (reference sequence). The CDR3 totals 18 residues. CDR3 DNA: TGTGCCAGCAGTCCTACGACCCCGGCAGGGGGAAAATCTTCACCCCTCCACTTT. Protein product: CASSPTTPAGGKSSPLHF.

This chain uses TRBV4-1 with TRBJ2-4; the D gene is possibly TRBD2 (6 bases). Germline V gene data show CDR1 as MGHRA and CDR2 as YSYEKL. This CDR3 is 15 amino acids long. Between the trimmed V and J ends, which lost 5 bases and 6 bases, there was a span of 17 bases. CDR3 bases: TGCGCCAGCAGCTCTGTGCGGGACCGGGGAAACATTCAGTACTTC. Residues: CASSSVRDRGNIQYF.

The V gene is TRBV5-1, the J gene TRBJ2-5, with a weak D call TRBD1 (5 bases). CDR3 length equals 16 residues. Trimming stripped 0 bases from V and 5 bases from J, with 17 bases between. Germline V lookup: CDR1 SGHRS, CDR2 YFSETQ. The CDR3: CASSLALPGRVETQYF. The DNA of the CDR3 is TGCGCCAGCAGCTTGGCCTTGCCCGGCAGGGTGGAGACCCAGTACTTC.

This chain joins TRBV7-9 and TRBJ2-7; 11 positions match TRBD2. Germline loops: CDR1 SEHNR, CDR2 FQNEAQ (reference sequence). J was trimmed by 3 bases and V by 2 bases; bases with no gene match: 15. The length of the CDR3 is 19 residues. The CDR3 DNA sequence: TGTGCCAGCAGCTTAAGTTCTGTAGCGGGGGGGCCCATTCGCTACGAGCAGTACTTC. It encodes CASSLSSVAGGPIRYEQYF.

The chain couples TRBV19 to TRBJ1-3, with D possibly matching TRBD1 (5 bases). Trimming cost V 7 bases and J 0 bases, with 13 bases left between them. Germline CDR1 LNHDA, CDR2 SQIVND (reference sequence). The CDR3 totals 15 residues. The CDR3 reads CASTEGLTSGNTIYF. The CDR3 coding sequence is TGTGCCAGTACCGAGGGACTGACCTCTGGAAACACCATATATTTT.

The V and J genes are TRBV19 and TRBJ1-2, with 12 bases that match TRBD1. V trimming: 7 bases; J trimming: 3 bases; junction bases outside the gene matches: 6. Germline V gene data show CDR1 as LNHDA and CDR2 as SQIVND (reference sequence). The CDR3 totals 15 residues. The CDR3 region is CASTAGTGGDYGYTF. CDR3 DNA sequence: TGTGCCAGTACTGCCGGGACAGGGGGCGACTATGGCTACACCTTC.

This chain links TRBV24-1 with TRBJ1-2; TRBD1 agrees at 7 bases. Looked up from germline, CDR1 is KGHDR and CDR2 is SFDVKD. After removal of 4 bases from V and 8 bases from J, the junction contained 3 bases not matched to a gene. The CDR3 is 12 residues long. CDR3 DNA sequence: TGTGCCACCAGTGAAGGGGGCGCAGGCTACACCTTC. Its translation: CATSEGGAGYTF.

This rearrangement joins TRBV3-1 (or the pseudogene TRBV3-2) to TRBJ2-5; weak D call: TRBD1 (5 bases). The CDR3 length is 19 residues. Germline V gives CDR1 LGHDT, CDR2 YNNKEL (reference sequence). Between the trimmed V and J ends, which lost 4 bases and 5 bases, there was a span of 29 bases. Here the CDR3 reads CASSPYTPTESPKKETQYF. The CDR3 DNA sequence: TGTGCCAGCAGCCCGTACACCCCGACAGAGAGCCCCAAAAAGGAGACCCAGTACTTC.

This chain links TRBV2 with TRBJ2-5; 8 nucleotides agree with TRBD2. Germline CDR1 is SNHLY and CDR2 is FYNNEI. The CDR3 spans 13 residues. The trim removed 6 bases at V and 5 bases at J, leaving 5 bases unmatched. In DNA, the CDR3 is TGTGCCAGCAGCGGGGGGGCGGTGGAGACCCAGTACTTC. It is translated as CASSGGAVETQYF. Combining the CDR3 with reference TRBV2 and TRBJ2-5 gives the whole variable domain EPEVTQTPSHQVTQMGQEVILRCVPISNHLYFYWYRQILGQKVEFLVSFYNNEISEKSEIFDDQFSVERPDGSNFTLKIRSTKLEDSAMYFCASSGGAVETQYFGPGTRLLVL.

J is TRBJ2-1 and V is TRBV7-3, with 7 bases matching TRBD2. V lost 2 bases and J lost 5; bases outside the gene matches: 6. From germline, CDR1 is SGHTA and CDR2 FQGTGA. The CDR3 length is 15 residues. CDR3 amino acids: CASSLVAGFDNEQFF. The CDR3 DNA is TGTGCCAGCAGCTTAGTAGCGGGCTTCGACAATGAGCAGTTCTTC.

The V and J genes are TRBV3-1 (or the pseudogene TRBV3-2) and TRBJ2-3, with 9 nucleotides matching TRBD2. Germline V gene data show CDR1 as LGHDT and CDR2 as YNNKEL (reference sequence). The CDR3 has 16 residues. Germline trimming cut 4 bases from V and 3 bases from J; bases unmatched to any gene: 8. The CDR3 DNA sequence: TGTGCCAGCAGCCCCCCTAGCGGGGAGGGGACAGATACGCAGTATTTT. Amino acid sequence: CASSPPSGEGTDTQYF.

This sequence joins TRBV11-2 and TRBJ1-1; 10 bases are a match to TRBD1. This CDR3 is 16 amino acids long. Germline values: CDR1 SGHAT, CDR2 FQNNGV. The trim removed 6 bases at V and 3 bases at J, leaving 10 bases unmatched. As DNA, the CDR3 is TGTGCCAGCAGTTTGACAGGGGGCTATGGGGACACTGAAGCTTTCTTT. As protein: CASSLTGGYGDTEAFF.

The V call is TRBV19, the J call TRBJ2-2; 7 bases are a match to TRBD1. CDR3 size: 16 residues. In germline, CDR1 is LNHDA, CDR2 SQIVND (reference sequence). The trim removed 4 bases at V and 2 bases at J, leaving 7 bases unmatched. In DNA form, the CDR3 reads TGTGCCAGTAGTAGGGGTGGGACAGTTAACACCGGGGAGCTGTTTTTT. It encodes CASSRGGTVNTGELFF. Using reference TRBV19 and TRBJ2-2 for the parts outside the CDR3, the full variable domain is DGGITQSPKYLFRKEGQNVTLSCEQNLNHDAMYWYRQDPGQGLRLIYYSQIVNDFQKGDIAEGYSVSREKKESFPLTVTSAQKNPTAFYLCASSRGGTVNTGELFFGEGSRLTVL.